This is a list of T cell receptor beta chains from one sample in a study of cytomegalovirus exposure and HLA in healthy donors. Repertoires were generated with immunoSEQ multiplex PCR, while TCRdb's copy carries only in-frame clones and drops some. The sample lists more than 85,000 clones; 70% to 80% were seen once. Sequencing was done on a sample of PBMCs. The receptors originated from a male donor in good health and CMV-seropositive. CDR3s include the opening cysteine and the closing phenylalanine or tryptophan. Fields, in order: clone size, D gene, J gene, V gene, CDR3 protein, CDR3 DNA. The D gene is left open where the match is weak. Some rows have no size entry. The others give once, few or many, or a class for an expanded clone.

abundance: -; d_gene: TRBD2; j_gene: TRBJ2-3; v_gene: TRBV29-1; CDR3aa: CSVVLAGRRTDTQYF; CDR3nt: TGCAGCGTTGTACTAGCGGGCCGCCGCACAGATACGCAGTATTTT
abundance: -; d_gene: -; j_gene: TRBJ1-2; v_gene: TRBV19; CDR3aa: CASRIGGGGGAAGYTF; CDR3nt: TGTGCCAGTAGGATAGGGGGAGGCGGGGGCGCGGCTGGCTACACCTTC
abundance: -; d_gene: -; j_gene: TRBJ1-1; v_gene: TRBV5-1; CDR3aa: CASRAGAGNTEAFF; CDR3nt: TGCGCCAGCCGGGCGGGGGCAGGGAACACTGAAGCTTTCTTT
abundance: -; d_gene: -; j_gene: TRBJ1-2; v_gene: TRBV27; CDR3aa: CASTPTGGAKGYTF; CDR3nt: TGTGCCAGCACCCCAACGGGGGGTGCAAAGGGCTACACCTTC
abundance: few; d_gene: -; j_gene: TRBJ1-5; v_gene: TRBV29-1; CDR3aa: CSVEEDSDQPQHF; CDR3nt: TGCAGCGTTGAGGAGGATTCCGATCAGCCCCAGCATTTT
abundance: -; d_gene: -; j_gene: TRBJ1-2; v_gene: TRBV6-5; CDR3aa: CASSLDRTYGYTF; CDR3nt: TGTGCCAGCAGCCTCGACAGAACCTATGGCTACACCTTC
abundance: once; d_gene: TRBD1; j_gene: TRBJ1-6; v_gene: TRBV5-1; CDR3aa: CASSPSGQGNIYNSPLHF; CDR3nt: TGCGCCAGCAGCCCCTCGGGACAGGGGAATATCTATAATTCACCCCTCCACTTT
abundance: -; d_gene: TRBD1; j_gene: TRBJ1-5; v_gene: TRBV2; CDR3aa: CASSEQDRGHQPQHF; CDR3nt: TGTGCCAGCAGTGAACAGGACAGGGGCCATCAGCCCCAGCATTTT
abundance: -; d_gene: -; j_gene: TRBJ1-2; v_gene: TRBV30; CDR3aa: CAWSEGVVYYGYTF; CDR3nt: TGTGCCTGGAGTGAAGGGGTGGTTTACTATGGCTACACCTTC
abundance: -; d_gene: -; j_gene: TRBJ1-3; v_gene: TRBV12-5; CDR3aa: CASGQTDSGNTIYF; CDR3nt: TGTGCTAGTGGTCAGACAGACTCTGGAAACACCATATATTTT
abundance: -; d_gene: TRBD1; j_gene: TRBJ2-1; v_gene: TRBV7-9; CDR3aa: CASSLGGTGGEEQFF; CDR3nt: TGTGCCAGCAGCTTAGGAGGGACAGGGGGCGAAGAGCAGTTCTTC
abundance: -; d_gene: TRBD2; j_gene: TRBJ2-7; v_gene: TRBV7-2; CDR3aa: CASSLVSGESYEQYF; CDR3nt: TGTGCCAGCAGCTTAGTCAGCGGGGAGTCCTACGAGCAGTACTTC
abundance: -; d_gene: -; j_gene: TRBJ1-4; v_gene: TRBV2; CDR3aa: CASRQYEKLFF; CDR3nt: TGTGCCAGCAGACAGTATGAAAAACTGTTTTTT
abundance: -; d_gene: -; j_gene: TRBJ1-1; v_gene: TRBV29-1; CDR3aa: CSVGPLRGRGDTEAFF; CDR3nt: TGCAGCGTTGGACCCCTTAGGGGGAGGGGTGACACTGAAGCTTTCTTT
abundance: -; d_gene: TRBD1; j_gene: TRBJ1-2; v_gene: TRBV14; CDR3aa: CASTWDSNYGYTF; CDR3nt: TGTGCCAGCACTTGGGACAGCAACTATGGCTACACCTTC
abundance: -; d_gene: -; j_gene: TRBJ1-1; v_gene: TRBV29-1; CDR3aa: CSAKQGGTEAFF; CDR3nt: TGCAGCGCCAAACAGGGAGGGACTGAAGCTTTCTTT
abundance: once; d_gene: -; j_gene: TRBJ2-7; v_gene: TRBV7-2; CDR3aa: CASSPARAYEQYF; CDR3nt: TGTGCCAGCAGCCCTGCCAGGGCCTACGAGCAGTACTTC
abundance: -; d_gene: TRBD2; j_gene: TRBJ2-3; v_gene: TRBV5-4; CDR3aa: CASRGLAGVTDTQYF; CDR3nt: TGTGCCAGCCGGGGACTAGCGGGGGTCACAGATACGCAGTATTTT
abundance: -; d_gene: -; j_gene: TRBJ1-1; v_gene: TRBV5-6; CDR3aa: CASSLVASNTEAFF; CDR3nt: TGTGCCAGCAGCTTGGTGGCCTCGAACACTGAAGCTTTCTTT
abundance: few; d_gene: -; j_gene: TRBJ2-3; v_gene: TRBV7-8; CDR3aa: CASSFGQRGDTQYF; CDR3nt: TGTGCCAGCAGCTTTGGACAGAGGGGAGATACGCAGTATTTT
abundance: once; d_gene: -; j_gene: TRBJ2-5; v_gene: TRBV7-2; CDR3aa: CASSPGGGRGKEETQYF; CDR3nt: TGTGCCAGCAGCCCGGGGGGAGGGAGGGGGAAAGAAGAGACCCAGTACTTC
abundance: -; d_gene: TRBD1; j_gene: TRBJ2-5; v_gene: TRBV11-2; CDR3aa: CASSPIPGGLGETQYF; CDR3nt: TGTGCCAGCAGCCCGATACCAGGGGGCTTAGGAGAGACCCAGTACTTC
abundance: once; d_gene: -; j_gene: TRBJ1-1; v_gene: TRBV11-2; CDR3aa: CASSLLRGGFTEAFF; CDR3nt: TGTGCCAGCAGCTTGCTTCGCGGGGGATTCACTGAAGCTTTCTTT
abundance: few; d_gene: -; j_gene: TRBJ1-1; v_gene: TRBV5-1; CDR3aa: CASSLGPGRNTEAFF; CDR3nt: TGCGCCAGCAGCTTGGGCCCGGGGAGGAACACTGAAGCTTTCTTT
abundance: -; d_gene: -; j_gene: TRBJ1-4; v_gene: TRBV2; CDR3aa: CASRGNTNEKLFF; CDR3nt: TGTGCCAGCCGCGGGAATACTAATGAAAAACTGTTTTTT
abundance: -; d_gene: TRBD1; j_gene: TRBJ2-7; v_gene: TRBV6-5; CDR3aa: CASSYKTGSREQYF; CDR3nt: TGTGCCAGCAGTTACAAGACAGGGTCGAGGGAGCAGTACTTC
abundance: -; d_gene: TRBD1; j_gene: TRBJ1-4; v_gene: TRBV6-5; CDR3aa: CASSSTGGSGEKLFF; CDR3nt: TGTGCCAGCAGTTCGACAGGGGGCAGTGGTGAAAAACTGTTTTTT
abundance: -; d_gene: TRBD1; j_gene: TRBJ1-4; v_gene: TRBV5-1; CDR3aa: CASSLSAGGANEKLFF; CDR3nt: TGCGCCAGCAGCTTATCGGCAGGGGGCGCGAATGAAAAACTGTTTTTT
abundance: -; d_gene: -; j_gene: TRBJ2-3; v_gene: TRBV5-6; CDR3aa: CASSLVQSTDTQYF; CDR3nt: TGTGCCAGCAGCTTGGTGCAGTCCACAGATACGCAGTATTTT
abundance: -; d_gene: -; j_gene: TRBJ1-1; v_gene: TRBV5-6; CDR3aa: CASSLYRNTEAFF; CDR3nt: TGTGCCAGCAGCTTGTACAGGAACACTGAAGCTTTCTTT
abundance: -; d_gene: TRBD1; j_gene: TRBJ2-7; v_gene: TRBV27; CDR3aa: CASSFVSGTASYEQYF; CDR3nt: TGTGCCAGCAGTTTCGTTTCCGGGACAGCCTCCTACGAGCAGTACTTC
abundance: -; d_gene: -; j_gene: TRBJ1-1; v_gene: TRBV6-5; CDR3aa: CASSYSRGGTEAFF; CDR3nt: TGTGCCAGCAGTTACTCGAGAGGGGGCACTGAAGCTTTCTTT